The rows below give T cell receptor beta chains drawn from one sample of a study of beta chain features in type 1 diabetes. Using immunoSEQ multiplex PCR, the repertoire was profiled, and TCRdb retains in-frame clones only, with some absent. This sample has about 360,000 clones; 10% to 15% occur once, and the top ten carry around 0.01%. The sequencing input was naive CD4+ T cells from blood. The receptor set was obtained from a woman aged 18-29 years with type 1 diabetes. CDR3s include the opening cysteine and the closing phenylalanine or tryptophan. The order of the fields is V gene, D gene, J gene, clone size, CDR3 DNA, CDR3 protein. The D gene is left open where the match is weak. Clone size appears in some rows only: once, few, many, or a class for an expanded clone.

>TRBV19|TRBD2|TRBJ2-1|few
TGTGCCAGTACTCGACTAGCGGGGGAGGTAGAGCAGTTCTTC
CASTRLAGEVEQFF
>TRBV7-2|TRBD2|TRBJ2-5|NA
TGTGCCAGCAGCTTACTAGCGGGAGAGCGGGAGACCCAGTACTTC
CASSLLAGERETQYF
>TRBV9|NA|TRBJ1-1|NA
TGTGCCAGCAGCGATGGGCAATATACTGAAGCTTTCTTT
CASSDGQYTEAFF
>TRBV5-6|NA|TRBJ2-7|few
TGTGCCAGCAGCTTGAGGAGTAGCGGAGCCTACGAGCAGTACTTC
CASSLRSSGAYEQYF
>TRBV18|TRBD1|TRBJ2-3|once
TGTGCCAGCTCGCCCAATCCCCGGGACAGACCAGATACGCAGTATTTT
CASSPNPRDRPDTQYF
>TRBV25-1|TRBD1|TRBJ2-5|few
TGTGCCACCCATCCCACACAGACAGGGTTGGGGACCCAGTACTTC
CATHPTQTGLGTQYF
>TRBV27|NA|TRBJ2-7|NA
TGTGCCAGCAGTTCAGAACGGGAGACCTACGAGCAGTACTTC
CASSSERETYEQYF
>TRBV6-7|NA|TRBJ2-6|NA
TGTGCCAGCAGTCAGCTTTCACGGACAAAGAGCTCTGGGGCCAACGTCCTGACTTTC
CASSQLSRTKSSGANVLTF
>TRBV9|NA|TRBJ1-1|NA
TGTGCCAGCAGCGTAGTGGAGGTACCGGCTTTCTTT
CASSVVEVPAFF
>TRBV5-1|TRBD1|TRBJ1-1|NA
TGCGCCAGCAGGTCAGGGGGCGGGAACACTGAAGCTTTCTTT
CASRSGGGNTEAFF
>TRBV5-4|NA|TRBJ2-7|few
TGTGCCAGCAGCTTGATGGACAAGGACTACGAGCAGTACTTC
CASSLMDKDYEQYF
>TRBV7-2|TRBD1|TRBJ1-5|NA
TGTGCCAGCAGCTACAGGGGTGGCAATCAGCCCCAGCATTTT
CASSYRGGNQPQHF
>TRBV7-8|NA|TRBJ2-3|few
TGTGCCAGCAGCTTGGGAGCGGTCACAGATACGCAGTATTTT
CASSLGAVTDTQYF
>TRBV7-2|TRBD2|TRBJ2-7|NA
TGTGCCAGCAGCTTAGTAGGTAGCGGGGGCTCCTACGAGCAGTACTTC
CASSLVGSGGSYEQYF
>TRBV30|NA|TRBJ2-5|NA
TGTGCCTGGAGTGTTGGGCTTTTAGAGACCCAGTACTTC
CAWSVGLLETQYF
>TRBV5-4|NA|TRBJ2-2|few
TGTGCCAGCAGTAGGAACACCGGGGAGCTGTTTTTT
CASSRNTGELFF
>TRBV9|TRBD2|TRBJ2-1|NA
TGTGCCAGCAGCGTAGGGAGCGGGAGGACCTACAATGAGCAGTTCTTC
CASSVGSGRTYNEQFF
>TRBV9|NA|TRBJ1-5|NA
TGTGCCAGCAGCTTGAGCCCTGATCAGCCCCAGCATTTT
CASSLSPDQPQHF
>TRBV5-1|TRBD2|TRBJ2-7|NA
TGCGCCAGCAGCTTGGAAAGGACTAGCGGGAGTTCCTTCGGCTACGAGCAGTACTTC
CASSLERTSGSSFGYEQYF
>TRBV30|NA|TRBJ1-1|few
TGTGCCTGGAGGACGACAGTAGTCGGGACTGAAGCTTTCTTT
CAWRTTVVGTEAFF
>TRBV7-9|TRBD2|TRBJ2-3|NA
TGTGCCAGCAGCCTCATCTATAGCGGGGGGGCGGAAGATACGCAGTATTTT
CASSLIYSGGAEDTQYF
>TRBV13|NA|TRBJ1-2|few
TGTGCCAGCAGCTTGGGACAACCCGAATATGGCTACACCTTC
CASSLGQPEYGYTF
>TRBV2|TRBD1|TRBJ1-5|NA
TGTGCCAGCAGTGTTCGACAGGGGGCGAGGCCCCAGCATTTT
CASSVRQGARPQHF
>TRBV29-1|TRBD1|TRBJ1-1|few
TGCAGCGTCCGAGGGACAGGGAACACTGAAGCTTTCTTT
CSVRGTGNTEAFF
>TRBV4-2|NA|TRBJ1-4|NA
TGTGCCAGCAGGGACACTGAAAAACTGTTTTTT
CASRDTEKLFF
>TRBV28|TRBD1|TRBJ2-1|few
TGTGCCAGCAGTTCGCCTGGACAGGGCCACAATGAGCAGTTCTTC
CASSSPGQGHNEQFF
>TRBV27|NA|TRBJ2-7|NA
TGTGCCAGCAGTAAACAGCCGCCCTACGAGCAGTACTTC
CASSKQPPYEQYF
>TRBV29-1|NA|TRBJ2-1|once
TGCAGCGCGGGTAGAGGTAATGAGCAGTTCTTC
CSAGRGNEQFF
>TRBV9|TRBD1|TRBJ1-2|few
TGTGCCAGCAGCGTTTTGGGACAGGGGAAATCTGGCTACACCTTC
CASSVLGQGKSGYTF